This record covers a single TCR beta chain. This specimen belongs to a study of blood T cell repertoires in COVID-19. Shortly before study entry, within 2 weeks, exposed participants had met a COVID-19 case. Under the authors' procedure: How many nucleated cells were present was estimated from reference gene primer amplification. Only in-frame clones appear in the TCRdb table, and some are missing; sequencing was by immunoSEQ multiplex PCR. V, J and clone size were drawn from that table, and D and trimming were deduced from the DNA. This sample has a few hundred thousand clones; about 90% occur once, and the top ten carry approximately 1%. V lost 2 bases to trimming and J lost 9 bases; unmatched junction nucleotides: 5. This CDR3 is built from 15 residues. Germline V lookup: CDR1 WNHNN, CDR2 SYGVQD (reference sequence).

The specimen was PBMCs or T cells enriched from blood (not recorded which). This rearrangement joins TRBV10-1 to TRBJ2-1, with TRBD2 identical over 12 bases. This TCR was recovered from a woman aged 25 to 39 who had been exposed to COVID-19. The CDR3 coding sequence is TGCGCCAGCAGTGAGAGTGTGGGACTAGCGGGTGAGCAGTTCTTC. Translation: CASSESVGLAGEQFF.